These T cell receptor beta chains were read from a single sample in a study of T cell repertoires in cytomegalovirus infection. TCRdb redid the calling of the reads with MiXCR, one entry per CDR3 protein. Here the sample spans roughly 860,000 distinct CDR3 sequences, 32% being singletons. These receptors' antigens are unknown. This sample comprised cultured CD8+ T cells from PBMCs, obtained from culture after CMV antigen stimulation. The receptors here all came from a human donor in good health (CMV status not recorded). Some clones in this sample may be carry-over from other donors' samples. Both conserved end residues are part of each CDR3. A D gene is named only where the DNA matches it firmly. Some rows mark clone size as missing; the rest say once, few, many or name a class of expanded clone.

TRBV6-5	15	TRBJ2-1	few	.	CASSLTSDSYNEQFF	TGTGCCAGCAGTTTAACGTCTGACAGTTACAATGAGCAGTTCTTC
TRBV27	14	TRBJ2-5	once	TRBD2	CASTPGGLWETQYF	TGTGCCAGCACCCCCGGGGGGTTATGGGAGACCCAGTACTTC
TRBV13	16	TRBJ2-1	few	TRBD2	CASRKKTSGEYNEQFF	TGTGCCAGCAGAAAAAAGACTAGCGGGGAATACAATGAGCAGTTCTTC
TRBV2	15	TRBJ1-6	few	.	CASSEKGRYNSPLHF	TGTGCCAGCAGTGAAAAGGGGAGATATAATTCACCCCTCCACTTT
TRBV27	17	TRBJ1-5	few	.	CASSPSNPGDGNQPQHF	TGTGCCAGCAGTCCCTCAAATCCAGGCGACGGTAATCAGCCCCAGCATTTT
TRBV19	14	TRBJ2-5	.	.	CASSILGGLETQYF	TGTGCCAGTAGTATCCTGGGGGGGCTGGAGACCCAGTACTTC
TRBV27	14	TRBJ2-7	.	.	CASSPVFPPYEQYF	TGTGCCAGCAGTCCAGTTTTTCCCCCCTACGAGCAGTACTTC
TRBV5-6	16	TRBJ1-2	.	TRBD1	CASSSITGGANYGYTF	TGTGCCAGCAGCTCAATCACAGGGGGCGCGAACTATGGCTACACCTTC
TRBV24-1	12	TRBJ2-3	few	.	CATSGEGYTQYF	TGTGCCACCAGTGGGGAAGGTTATACGCAGTATTTT
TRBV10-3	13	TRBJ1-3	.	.	CAINRDSGNTIYF	TGTGCCATCAACAGGGACTCTGGAAACACCATATATTTT
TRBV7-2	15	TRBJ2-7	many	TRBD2	CASSALTSGDYEQYF	TGTGCCAGCAGCGCCCTTACTAGCGGGGACTACGAGCAGTACTTC
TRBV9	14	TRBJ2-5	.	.	CASSPRGSEETQYF	TGTGCCAGCAGCCCCCGGGGAAGCGAAGAGACCCAGTACTTC
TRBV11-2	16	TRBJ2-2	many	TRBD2	CASSLFPAGGPGELFF	TGTGCCAGCAGCTTATTTCCAGCGGGGGGCCCCGGGGAGCTGTTTTTT
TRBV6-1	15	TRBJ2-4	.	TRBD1	CASSELDRGLNIQYF	TGTGCCAGCAGTGAATTGGACAGGGGGCTAAACATTCAGTACTTC
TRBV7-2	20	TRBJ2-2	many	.	CASSAPKTPTGTENTGELFF	TGTGCCAGCAGCGCCCCCAAAACACCAACCGGGACTGAGAACACCGGGGAGCTGTTTTTT
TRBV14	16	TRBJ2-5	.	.	CASSQADRLVGETQYF	TGTGCCAGCAGCCAAGCGGACAGACTAGTGGGGGAGACCCAGTACTTC
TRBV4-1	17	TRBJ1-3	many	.	CASSQLGTVLSGNTIYF	TGCGCCAGCAGCCAGTTAGGGACCGTTTTGTCTGGAAACACCATATATTTT
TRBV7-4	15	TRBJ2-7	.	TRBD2	CASSFTAGRSYEQYF	TGTGCCAGCAGCTTTACAGCGGGAAGGTCCTACGAGCAGTACTTC
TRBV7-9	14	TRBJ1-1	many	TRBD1	CASSYRQGNTEAFF	TGTGCCAGCAGCTACCGACAGGGGAACACTGAAGCTTTCTTT
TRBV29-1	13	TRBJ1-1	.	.	CSVYDLVGTEAFF	TGCAGCGTTTACGATCTGGTCGGCACTGAAGCTTTCTTT
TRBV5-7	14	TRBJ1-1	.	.	CASSFRPSCAEAFF	TGTGCCAGCAGCTTCAGACCAAGTTGCGCTGAAGCTTTCTTT
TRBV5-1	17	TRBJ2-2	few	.	CASSARGEGPNTGELFF	TGCGCCAGCAGCGCCCGCGGGGAAGGGCCAAACACCGGGGAGCTGTTTTTT
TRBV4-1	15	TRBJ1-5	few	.	CASSQVAASNQPQHF	TGCGCCAGCAGCCAAGTGGCGGCGAGCAATCAGCCCCAGCATTTT
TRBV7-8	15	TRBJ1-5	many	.	CASSLGRVGNQPQHF	TGTGCCAGCAGCTTAGGCAGGGTCGGCAATCAGCCCCAGCATTTT
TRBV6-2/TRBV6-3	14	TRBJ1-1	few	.	CASSYSSLGLEAFF	TGTGCCAGCAGTTACTCTAGTTTGGGGTTGGAAGCTTTCTTT
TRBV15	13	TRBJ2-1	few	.	CATSKGGVDEQFF	TGTGCCACCAGCAAAGGGGGGGTTGATGAGCAGTTCTTC
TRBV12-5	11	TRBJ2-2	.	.	CASGYTGELFF	TGTGCTAGTGGTTACACCGGGGAGCTGTTTTTT
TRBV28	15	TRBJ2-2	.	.	CASSWGPVDTGELFF	TGTGCCAGCAGTTGGGGACCGGTTGACACCGGGGAGCTGTTTTTT
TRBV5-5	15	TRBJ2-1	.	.	CASSLLRTPYNEQFF	TGTGCCAGCAGCTTGTTGAGGACGCCCTACAATGAGCAGTTCTTC